The 24 T cell receptor beta chains presented below share a single source sample, sequenced in a study of human T cells and chemical hapten exposure. Time point denoted: pre-sensitization, week 0. Indicated treatment: therapeutic diphenylcyclopropenone sensitization with weekly scalp DPC. TCRdb processed the RACE reads anew with MiXCR; each CDR3 protein has one entry. The sample holds 250,000 or so distinct CDR3 sequences, 7.5% to 8% seen once. The sample consisted of whole blood, taken in connection with sensitization to the hapten diphenylcyclopropenone (DPC). The receptor source for this set is a man in his late teens or twenties with alopecia areata. Some clones in this sample may be carry-over from other donors' samples.

The chain has TRBV7-6 and TRBJ1-4; 9 bases line up with TRBD1. Trimming removed 1 base from V and 0 bases from J; junction bases left unmatched: 9. The germline CDR1 and CDR2 sequences are SGHVS and FNYEAQ. CDR3 length equals 19 residues. The DNA for the CDR3 is TGTGCCAGCAGCTTAGTCTTACAGGGACAGGGAGCAACTAATGAAAAACTGTTTTTT. It encodes CASSLVLQGQGATNEKLFF.

The chain carries TRBV2 and TRBJ2-1, with 7 bases lining up with TRBD1. In germline, CDR1 is SNHLY, CDR2 FYNNEI. The CDR3 extends over 15 amino acids. Trimming cost V 6 bases and J 2 bases; bases outside gene matches: 7. CDR3: CASSSPQGAYNEQFF. CDR3 DNA sequence: TGTGCCAGCAGCTCACCCCAGGGGGCCTACAATGAGCAGTTCTTC.

The sample holds a few counts of this clonotype. The rearrangement joins TRBV6-2 or TRBV6-3 to TRBJ2-1; 10 bases are a match to TRBD2. CDR3 length: 18 residues. Looked up from germline, CDR1 is MNHEY and CDR2 is SVGEGT. V lost 2 bases and J lost 5; bases outside the gene matches: 12. The CDR3 region has the DNA TGTGCCAGCAGTTACAGGGATCCGGGACTAGCGAGAGACAATGAGCAGTTCTTC. Amino acid sequence: CASSYRDPGLARDNEQFF.

This clonotype came up many times. This chain joins TRBV7-9 and TRBJ1-6; 7 bases line up with TRBD1. V was pared by 0 bases and J by 6 bases, with 5 bases of the junction left unmatched. The CDR3 spans 16 residues. Germline CDR1 SEHNR, CDR2 FQNEAQ (reference sequence). Here the CDR3 DNA reads TGTGCCAGCAGCTTAGCGACAGGGATGCCTAATTCACCCCTCCACTTT. This encodes CASSLATGMPNSPLHF.

The V gene is TRBV29-1, the J gene TRBJ1-1; TRBD1 might be the D (6 bases). The CDR3 consists of 12 residues. Germline CDR1 SQVTM, CDR2 ANQGSEA. The CDR3 loop reads CGAMGDGGRAFF. In nucleotides, the CDR3 is TGCGGGGCGATGGGAGATGGGGGCCGAGCTTTCTTT.

This clonotype came up many times. V usage is TRBV7-9 and J usage is TRBJ2-3; D is undetermined. Trimming stripped 0 bases from V and 2 bases from J, with 9 bases between. This CDR3 has 15 residues. Germline CDR1 SEHNR, CDR2 FQNEAQ (reference sequence). CDR3 nucleotide sequence: TGTGCCAGCAGCTTAGCGGTCGGCTTCACAGATACGCAGTATTTT. Protein: CASSLAVGFTDTQYF.

This clonotype came up a few times. The rearrangement uses TRBV28 and TRBJ2-5; 11 bases map to TRBD2. V was pared by 8 bases and J by 2 bases, with 4 bases of the junction left unmatched. This CDR3 has 14 amino acids. CDR1 is MDHEN and CDR2 is SYDVKM in the germline V gene. The chain's CDR3 is CASGTSGGQETQYF. CDR3 sequence (DNA): TGTGCCAGCGGGACTAGCGGAGGACAAGAGACCCAGTACTTC.

The CDR3 bases are TGTGCCAGCAGCTTAGTTAACGATCAGCCCCAGCATTTT. Translated, it gives CASSLVNDQPQHF. V is TRBV5-5 and J is TRBJ1-5, with D unclear. The V gene's germline CDR1 is SGHKS and CDR2 YYEKEE (reference sequence). The CDR3 is 13 residues long. V was cut by 2 bases and J by 5 bases, with 8 bases left in between.

The chain has TRBV7-2 and TRBJ2-1, with TRBD2 identical over 7 bases. The CDR3 is 16 amino acids. Looked up from germline, CDR1 is SGHTA and CDR2 is FQGNSA. V trimming: 5 bases; J trimming: 4 bases; junction bases outside the gene matches: 11. CDR3 DNA: TGTGCCAGCAGCGGAGAGACTAGCAGACTATACAATGAGCAGTTCTTC. Translation: CASSGETSRLYNEQFF.

This clonotype has more than one count but fewer than ten. The gene calls are TRBV6-4 and TRBJ1-1, with D possibly TRBD1 on 5 matching bases. This CDR3 comprises 14 residues. Germline loops: CDR1 MRHNA, CDR2 SNTAGT. V was pared by 4 bases and J by 1 base, with 10 bases between. The CDR3 nucleotides are TGTGCCAGCAGTGCGACACAGGCGAACACTGAAGCTTTCTTT. This codes for CASSATQANTEAFF.

This clonotype came up a few times. This rearrangement joins TRBV12-3 or TRBV12-4 to TRBJ1-2; D not resolved. The CDR3 spans 14 residues. V was cut by 1 base and J by 7 bases, with 13 bases left in between. Here the CDR3 DNA reads TGTGCCAGCAGTTTAGGACAAGTGAATCCTGGCTACACCTTC. The encoded protein is CASSLGQVNPGYTF.

Ten or more counts support this clonotype. This chain links TRBV21-1 with TRBJ1-5; TRBD1 is the table's D call, not checked against the DNA. TRBV21-1 is termed a pseudogene. The CDR3 extends over 18 amino acids. In DNA, the CDR3 is TGTGCCAGCAGCAAAACCCCGAACAGGGGGCCGGGCAATCAGCCCCAGCATTTT. Protein product: CASSKTPNRGPGNQPQHF.

V usage is TRBV11-2 and J usage is TRBJ2-1; TRBD2 matches 13 bases. The CDR3 is made up of 16 amino acids. Trimming removed 5 bases from V and 6 bases from J; junction bases left unmatched: 7. From germline, CDR1 is SGHAT and CDR2 FQNNGV. CDR3 region: CASSPERLAGGNEQFF. In DNA, the CDR3 is TGTGCCAGCAGCCCGGAACGACTAGCGGGGGGCAATGAGCAGTTCTTC.

The V and J genes are TRBV29-1 and TRBJ2-3, with D tentatively TRBD1 (6 bases). The CDR3 length is 14 residues. CDR1 is SQVTM and CDR2 is ANQGSEA in the germline V gene. V was clipped by 5 bases and J by 0 bases, with 12 bases between them. The CDR3 bases are TGCAGCGTTCAGGGGCATCAAAGCACAGATACGCAGTATTTT. Protein: CSVQGHQSTDTQYF.

This clonotype was seen ten or more times. CDR3 loop: CASGRWRANTEAFF. CDR3 nucleotide sequence: TGTGCCAGCGGTCGTTGGAGAGCGAACACTGAAGCTTTCTTT. The chain joins TRBV9 to TRBJ1-1; no clear D gene. The germline CDR1 and CDR2 sequences are SGDLS and YYNGEE. The CDR3 loop spans 14 amino acids. V was cut by 7 bases and J by 1 base, with 14 bases left in between.

The table lists this clonotype with a few counts. The chain joins TRBV9 to TRBJ2-7; 10 bases map to TRBD1. The CDR3 runs to 15 residues. Germline CDR1 and CDR2: SGDLS and YYNGEE. Trimming took 2 bases from V and 2 from J; bases not matched to a gene: 4. CDR3 DNA sequence: TGTGCCAGCAGCGTCGACAGGGGGCTAACCTACGAGCAGTACTTC. Translation gives CASSVDRGLTYEQYF.

J is TRBJ1-5 and V is TRBV7-2; D unresolved. The CDR3 covers 15 residues. V was clipped by 1 base and J by 4 bases, with 11 bases between them. Germline CDR1 SGHTA, CDR2 FQGNSA. The CDR3 spells CASSLEMGRNQPQHF. In DNA form, the CDR3 reads TGTGCCAGCAGCTTAGAGATGGGCAGGAATCAGCCCCAGCATTTT.

Of note for this clonotype: At one boundary the junction diverges from the germline segment, which might be a read error. V usage is TRBV4-3 and J usage is TRBJ2-2; the D gene is possibly TRBD2 (5 bases). This CDR3 is 13 amino acids long. From germline, CDR1 is LGHNA and CDR2 YSLEER. The CDR3 loop reads CASSQMFTGELIF. In nucleotides, the CDR3 is TGCGCCAGCAGCCAAATGTTTACCGGGGAGCTGATTTTT.

The V and J genes are TRBV10-2 and TRBJ2-7; perhaps D is TRBD1 or TRBD2 (6 bases each). Trimming took 6 bases from V and 8 from J, leaving 14 bases between them. Germline V gene lookup returns CDR1 WSHSY and CDR2 SAAADI. This CDR3 comprises 12 residues. In DNA, the CDR3 is TGCGCCAGCAGGCCTAACGGGGGCCAGCAGTACTTC. The encoded protein is CASRPNGGQQYF.

This chain joins TRBV10-2 and TRBJ1-1; the D gene is possibly TRBD1 (6 bases). The CDR3 covers 12 residues. Germline CDR1 reads WSHSY; CDR2 reads SAAADI. Between the trimmed V and J ends, which lost 7 bases and 3 bases, there was a span of 9 bases. In DNA, the CDR3 is TGCGCCAGCACGGGACACCACACTGAAGCTTTCTTT. Translated, it gives CASTGHHTEAFF.

This clonotype occurred a few times. This chain connects TRBV9 to TRBJ2-6, with TRBD2 matching 7 bases. The CDR3 has 18 residues. Germline CDR1 SGDLS, CDR2 YYNGEE. J lost 2 bases, V lost 1 base, and 9 bases had no gene match. CDR3 amino acids: CASSVKSSGGAGANVLTF. For the CDR3, the DNA is TGTGCCAGCAGCGTAAAGTCTAGCGGTGGGGCTGGGGCCAACGTCCTGACTTTC.

This clonotype was detected many times. The rearrangement joins TRBV9 to TRBJ2-3; tentatively, D is TRBD2 (7 bases). Germline CDR1 SGDLS, CDR2 YYNGEE. The V end was cut by 5 bases, the J end by 4 bases, with 17 bases between. The CDR3 is 15 residues long. This chain's CDR3 is CASSGGAGRADTQYF. Here the CDR3 DNA reads TGTGCCAGCAGTGGGGGGGCAGGCCGAGCAGATACGCAGTATTTT.

This clonotype was detected a few times. The gene calls are TRBV12-3 or TRBV12-4 and TRBJ2-3; D may be TRBD1 (7 bases). Trimming stripped 7 bases from V and 6 bases from J, with 17 bases between. The CDR3 is 14 amino acids. CDR3 sequence: CASTEGARLDTQYF. CDR3 sequence (DNA): TGTGCCAGCACGGAGGGGGCAAGGTTGGATACGCAGTATTTT.

This clonotype was seen a few times. The V call is TRBV4-1, the J call TRBJ2-2, with D tentatively TRBD1 or TRBD2 (6 bases each). Looked up from germline, CDR1 is MGHRA and CDR2 is YSYEKL. Trimming left V 7 bases short and J 0 bases short, with 18 bases between. The CDR3 runs to 17 residues. The chain's CDR3 is CASKSFGGGPNTGELFF. The CDR3 nucleotides read TGCGCCAGCAAAAGCTTTGGAGGGGGTCCGAACACCGGGGAGCTGTTTTTT.